This note documents a single TCR beta chain sequence. The time point denotes: 2015-2016 season, 7 days after influenza vaccination. This entry belongs to a study of follicular helper T cells after annual influenza vaccination. The V end was cut by 1 base, the J end by 5 bases, with 14 bases between. CDR1 is SGHTA and CDR2 is FQGNSA in the germline V gene. CDR3 size: 15 residues. Clones were sequenced by immunoSEQ multiplex PCR, and TCRdb holds only the in-frame ones, with some missing. The repertoire holds roughly 7,100 clones, with over 80% as singletons. The receptor's source is an adult who received the influenza vaccine. The chain joins TRBV7-2 to TRBJ1-2, with no clear D. Specimen: CXCR5- memory CD4+ T cells sorted from blood, collected 7 days after influenza vaccination. As DNA, the CDR3 is TGTGCCAGCAGCTTAGACAACACCTTGAGGTATGGCTACACCTTC. Its translation is CASSLDNTLRYGYTF.